This T cell receptor beta chain derives from a study of cytomegalovirus exposure and HLA in healthy donors. The germline V gene encodes CDR1 SNHLY and CDR2 FYNNEI. This CDR3 contains 12 residues. Trimming cost V 6 bases and J 11 bases, with 16 bases left between them. The primer mix had 60 Vbeta and 13 Jbeta primers. TCRdb's copy holds only in-frame clones and misses some; the assay was immunoSEQ multiplex PCR. The table has some 150,000 clones, roughly 10% seen once. The J gene is TRBJ1-1, the V gene TRBV2; D not certain. The sample consisted of PBMCs. This clonotype originated in a man between 50 and 59 years old in good health and CMV-seronegative. This CDR3 is CASRADFPHAFF. DNA of the CDR3: TGTGCCAGCAGAGCGGACTTCCCTCATGCTTTCTTT.